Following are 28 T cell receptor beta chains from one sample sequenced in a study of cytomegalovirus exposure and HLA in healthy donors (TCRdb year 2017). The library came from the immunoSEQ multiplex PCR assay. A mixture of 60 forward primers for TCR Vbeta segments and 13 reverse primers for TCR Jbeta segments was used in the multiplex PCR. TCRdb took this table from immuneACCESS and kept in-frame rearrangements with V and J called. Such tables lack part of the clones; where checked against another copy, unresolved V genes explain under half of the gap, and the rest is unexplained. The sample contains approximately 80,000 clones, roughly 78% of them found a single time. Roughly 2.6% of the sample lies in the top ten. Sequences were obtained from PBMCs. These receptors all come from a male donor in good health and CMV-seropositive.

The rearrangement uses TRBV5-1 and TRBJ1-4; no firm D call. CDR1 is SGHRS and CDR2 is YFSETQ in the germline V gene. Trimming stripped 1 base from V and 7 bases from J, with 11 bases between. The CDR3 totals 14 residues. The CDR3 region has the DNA TGCGCCAGCAGCTTGATGGGCTTAGGTGAAAAACTGTTTTTT. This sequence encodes CASSLMGLGEKLFF.

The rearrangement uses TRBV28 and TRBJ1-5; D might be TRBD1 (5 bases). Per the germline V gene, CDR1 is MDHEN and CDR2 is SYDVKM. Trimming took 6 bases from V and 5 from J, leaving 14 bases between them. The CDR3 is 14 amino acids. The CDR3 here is CASSTPGSHQPQHF. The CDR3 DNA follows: TGTGCCAGCAGCACACCAGGGTCCCATCAGCCCCAGCATTTT.

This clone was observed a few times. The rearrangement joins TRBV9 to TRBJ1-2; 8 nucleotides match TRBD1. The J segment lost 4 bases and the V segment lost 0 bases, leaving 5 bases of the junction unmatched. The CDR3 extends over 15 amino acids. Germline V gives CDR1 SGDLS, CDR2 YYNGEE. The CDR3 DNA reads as TGTGCCAGCAGCGTAGATGTGGGACAGGCCTATGGCTACACCTTC. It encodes CASSVDVGQAYGYTF. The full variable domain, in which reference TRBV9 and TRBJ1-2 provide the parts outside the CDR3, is DSGVTQTPKHLITATGQRVTLRCSPRSGDLSVYWYQQSLDQGLQFLIQYYNGEERAKGNILERFSAQQFPDLHSELNLSSLELGDSALYFCASSVDVGQAYGYTFGSGTRLTVV.

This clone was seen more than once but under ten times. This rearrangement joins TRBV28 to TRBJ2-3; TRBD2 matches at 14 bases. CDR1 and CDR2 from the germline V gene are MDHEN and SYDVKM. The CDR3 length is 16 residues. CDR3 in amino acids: CSCSGTSGRVADTQYF. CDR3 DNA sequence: TGTTCTTGTTCCGGGACTAGCGGGAGAGTCGCAGATACGCAGTATTTT.

CDR3: CASSFGGQGRNQPQHF. The CDR3 DNA reads as TGTGCCAGCAGCTTTGGTGGACAGGGGCGCAATCAGCCCCAGCATTTT. This chain joins TRBV5-6 and TRBJ1-5, with 9 bases lining up with TRBD1. The CDR3 covers 16 residues. The ends lost 2 bases at V and 2 bases at J; junction bases unmatched: 5. The V gene's germline CDR1 is SGHDT and CDR2 YYEEEE.

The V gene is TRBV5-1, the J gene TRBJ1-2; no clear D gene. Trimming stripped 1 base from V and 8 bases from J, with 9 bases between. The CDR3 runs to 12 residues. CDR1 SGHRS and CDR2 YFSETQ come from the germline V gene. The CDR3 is CASSLTDHGYTF. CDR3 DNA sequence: TGCGCCAGCAGCTTGACAGATCACGGCTACACCTTC.

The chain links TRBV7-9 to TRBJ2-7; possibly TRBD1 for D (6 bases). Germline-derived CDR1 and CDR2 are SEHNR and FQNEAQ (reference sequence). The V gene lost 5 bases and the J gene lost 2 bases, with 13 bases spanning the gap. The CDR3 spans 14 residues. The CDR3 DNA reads TGTGCCAGCAGCACCTCCACAGGGCCCTACGAGCAGTACTTC. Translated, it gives CASSTSTGPYEQYF.

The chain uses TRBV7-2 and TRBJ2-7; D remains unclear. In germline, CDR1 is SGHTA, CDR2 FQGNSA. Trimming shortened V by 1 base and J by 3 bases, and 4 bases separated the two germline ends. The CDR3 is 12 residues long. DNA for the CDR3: TGTGCCAGCAGCTTAGACTACTACGAGCAGTACTTC. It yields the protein CASSLDYYEQYF.

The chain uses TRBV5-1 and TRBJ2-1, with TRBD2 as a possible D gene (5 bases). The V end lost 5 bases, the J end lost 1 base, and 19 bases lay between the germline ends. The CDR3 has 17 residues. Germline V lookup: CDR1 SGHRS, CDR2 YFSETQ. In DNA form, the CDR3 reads TGCGCCAGCAGTTTCCGATTTGGACTCAAATCCTACAATGAGCAGTTCTTC. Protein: CASSFRFGLKSYNEQFF.

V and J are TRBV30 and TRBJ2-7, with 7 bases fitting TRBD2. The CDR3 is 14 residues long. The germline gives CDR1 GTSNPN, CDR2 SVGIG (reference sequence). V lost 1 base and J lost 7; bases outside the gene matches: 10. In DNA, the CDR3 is TGTGCCTGGAGTGAGCTAGCGGTTTCTGGGGAGCAGTACTTC. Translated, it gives CAWSELAVSGEQYF.

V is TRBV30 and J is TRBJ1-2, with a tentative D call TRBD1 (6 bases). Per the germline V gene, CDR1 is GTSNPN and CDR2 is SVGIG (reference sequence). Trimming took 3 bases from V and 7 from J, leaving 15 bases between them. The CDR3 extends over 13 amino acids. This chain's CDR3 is CAWSPPFRGGYTF. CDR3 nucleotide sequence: TGTGCCTGGAGCCCCCCCTTCAGGGGTGGCTACACCTTC.

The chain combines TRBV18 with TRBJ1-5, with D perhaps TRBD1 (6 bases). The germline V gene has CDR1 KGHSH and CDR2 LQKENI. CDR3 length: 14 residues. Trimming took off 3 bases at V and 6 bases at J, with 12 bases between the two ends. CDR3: CASSPEGGGQPQHF. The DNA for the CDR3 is TGTGCCAGCTCACCCGAAGGGGGTGGTCAGCCCCAGCATTTT.

The CDR3 reads CASSTNSGYEQYF. CDR3 DNA: TGTGCCAGCAGCACAAACAGCGGCTACGAGCAGTACTTC. The rearrangement joins TRBV6-4 to TRBJ2-7, with a tentative D call TRBD2 (5 bases). The CDR3 is 13 amino acids. CDR1 and CDR2 from the germline V gene are MRHNA and SNTAGT. V was clipped by 6 bases and J by 3 bases, with 12 bases between them.

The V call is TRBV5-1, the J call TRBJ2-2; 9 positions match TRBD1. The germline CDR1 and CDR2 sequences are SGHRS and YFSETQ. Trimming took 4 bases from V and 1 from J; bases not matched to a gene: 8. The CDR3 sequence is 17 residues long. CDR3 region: CASSSTGTGLNTGELFF. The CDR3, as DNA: TGCGCCAGCAGCAGTACCGGGACAGGGTTGAACACCGGGGAGCTGTTTTTT.

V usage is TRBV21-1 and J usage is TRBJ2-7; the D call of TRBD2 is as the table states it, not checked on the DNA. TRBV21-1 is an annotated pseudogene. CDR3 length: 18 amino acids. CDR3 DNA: TGTGCCAGCAGCAATCGAACTAGCGGGAGGAGGATTACCCACGAGCAGTACTTC. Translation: CASSNRTSGRRITHEQYF.

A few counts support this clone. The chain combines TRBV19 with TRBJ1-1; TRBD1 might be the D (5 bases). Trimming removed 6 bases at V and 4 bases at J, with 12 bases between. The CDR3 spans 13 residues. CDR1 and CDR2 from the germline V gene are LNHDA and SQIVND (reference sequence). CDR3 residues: CASRSQGGTEAFF. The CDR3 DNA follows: TGTGCCAGTAGATCTCAGGGCGGCACTGAAGCTTTCTTT.

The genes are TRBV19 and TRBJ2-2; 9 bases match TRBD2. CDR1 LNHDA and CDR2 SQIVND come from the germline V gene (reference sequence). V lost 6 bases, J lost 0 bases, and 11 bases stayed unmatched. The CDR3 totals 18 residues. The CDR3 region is CASRRGLADLTNTGELFF. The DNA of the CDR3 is TGTGCCAGTAGACGGGGACTAGCCGATCTCACGAACACCGGGGAGCTGTTTTTT.

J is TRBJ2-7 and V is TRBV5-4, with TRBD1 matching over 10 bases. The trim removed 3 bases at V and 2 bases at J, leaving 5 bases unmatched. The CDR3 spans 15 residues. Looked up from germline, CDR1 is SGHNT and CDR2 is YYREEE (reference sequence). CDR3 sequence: CASSSLGQGTYEQYF. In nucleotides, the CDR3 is TGTGCCAGCAGCTCTTTGGGACAGGGGACCTACGAGCAGTACTTC.

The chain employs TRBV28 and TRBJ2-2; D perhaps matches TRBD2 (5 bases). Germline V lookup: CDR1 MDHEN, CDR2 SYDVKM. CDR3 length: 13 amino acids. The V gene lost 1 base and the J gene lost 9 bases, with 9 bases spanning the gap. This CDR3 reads CASSLFLARELFF. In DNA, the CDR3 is TGTGCCAGCAGTTTATTTCTAGCCCGGGAGCTGTTTTTT.

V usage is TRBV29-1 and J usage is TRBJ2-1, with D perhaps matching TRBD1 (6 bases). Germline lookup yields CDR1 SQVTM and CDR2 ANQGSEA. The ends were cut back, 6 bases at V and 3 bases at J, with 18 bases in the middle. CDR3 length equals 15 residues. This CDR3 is CSVKRFGQNYNEQFF. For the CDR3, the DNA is TGCAGCGTAAAAAGGTTCGGACAGAACTACAATGAGCAGTTCTTC.

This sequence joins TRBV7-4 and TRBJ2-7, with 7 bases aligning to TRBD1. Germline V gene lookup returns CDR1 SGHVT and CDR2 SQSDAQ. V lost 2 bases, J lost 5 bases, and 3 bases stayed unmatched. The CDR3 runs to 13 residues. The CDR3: CASSLLQGNEQYF. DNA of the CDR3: TGTGCCAGCAGCTTATTACAGGGGAACGAGCAGTACTTC.

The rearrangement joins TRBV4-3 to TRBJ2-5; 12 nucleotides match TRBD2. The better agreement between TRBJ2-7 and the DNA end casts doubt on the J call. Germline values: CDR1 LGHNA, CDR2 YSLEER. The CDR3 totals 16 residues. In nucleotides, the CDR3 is TGCGCCAGCAGCTGGACTAGCGGGACGTTTAACTACGAGCAGTACTTC. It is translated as CASSWTSGTFNYEQYF.

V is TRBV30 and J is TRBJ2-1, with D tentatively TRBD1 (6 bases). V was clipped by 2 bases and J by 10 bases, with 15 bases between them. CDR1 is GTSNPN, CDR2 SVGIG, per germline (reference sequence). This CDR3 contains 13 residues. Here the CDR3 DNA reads TGTGCCTGGAGTTCGTGGACCAGGGGCGAGCAGTTCTTC. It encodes CAWSSWTRGEQFF.

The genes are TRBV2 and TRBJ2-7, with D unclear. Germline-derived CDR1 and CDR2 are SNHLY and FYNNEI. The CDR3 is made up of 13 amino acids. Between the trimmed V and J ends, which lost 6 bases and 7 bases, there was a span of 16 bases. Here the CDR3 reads CASRAEPPREQYF. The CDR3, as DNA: TGTGCCAGCAGGGCGGAGCCGCCGAGGGAGCAGTACTTC.

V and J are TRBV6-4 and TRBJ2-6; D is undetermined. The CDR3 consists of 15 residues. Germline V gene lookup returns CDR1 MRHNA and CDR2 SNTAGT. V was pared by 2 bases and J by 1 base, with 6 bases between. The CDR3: CASSDVPSGANVLTF. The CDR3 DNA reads TGTGCCAGCAGTGACGTCCCTTCTGGGGCCAACGTCCTGACTTTC.

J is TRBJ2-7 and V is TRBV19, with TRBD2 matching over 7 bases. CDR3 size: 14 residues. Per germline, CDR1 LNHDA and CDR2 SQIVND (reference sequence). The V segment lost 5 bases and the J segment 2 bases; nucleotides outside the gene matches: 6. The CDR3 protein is CASSVTSDTYEQYF. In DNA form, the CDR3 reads TGTGCCAGTAGTGTCACTAGCGATACCTACGAGCAGTACTTC.

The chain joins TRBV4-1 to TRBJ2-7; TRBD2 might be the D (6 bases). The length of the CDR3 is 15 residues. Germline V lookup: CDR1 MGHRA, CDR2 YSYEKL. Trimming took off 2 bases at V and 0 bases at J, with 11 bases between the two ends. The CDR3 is CASSQLASVSYEQYF. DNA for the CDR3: TGCGCCAGCAGCCAACTAGCGTCCGTCTCCTACGAGCAGTACTTC.

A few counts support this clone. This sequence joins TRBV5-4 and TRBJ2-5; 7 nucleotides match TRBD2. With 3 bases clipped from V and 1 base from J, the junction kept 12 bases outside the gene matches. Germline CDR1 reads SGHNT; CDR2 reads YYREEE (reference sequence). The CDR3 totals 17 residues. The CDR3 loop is CASSWGSGRPFQETQYF. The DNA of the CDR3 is TGTGCCAGCAGCTGGGGGTCCGGGAGGCCATTCCAAGAGACCCAGTACTTC.